This T cell receptor beta chain was identified in a study of blood T cell repertoires in COVID-19. Study-level background: COVID-19 samples collected from the United States, Italy and Spain covered acute and convalescent phases. Sources were T cells, B-cell-depleted T cells, or PBMCs; the material itself was cDNA or gDNA.

Looked up from germline, CDR1 is SGHRS and CDR2 is YFSETQ. V was clipped by 3 bases and J by 4 bases, with 16 bases between them. The CDR3 has 15 amino acids. Assay used: immunoSEQ multiplex PCR; TCRdb lists only in-frame clones, some missing. The table includes 110,000 or so clones, approximately 90% detected once. The TCR was taken from a human donor in a cohort sampled during active COVID-19. The rearrangement uses TRBV5-1 and TRBJ1-2; the D gene is possibly TRBD1 (6 bases). Sequenced material: peripheral blood. The CDR3 sequence is CASSSTTGAPYGYTF. Here the CDR3 DNA reads TGCGCCAGCAGCTCCACGACAGGAGCGCCCTATGGCTACACCTTC.